Below are 2 T cell receptor beta chains sequenced from a single sample in a study of shared clonotypes between healthy human individuals. Using immunoSEQ multiplex PCR, the repertoire was profiled, and TCRdb retains in-frame clones only, with some absent. The table shows a few million clones, with approximately 90% occurring only once. The sequenced sample consisted of naive CD4+ T cells sorted from blood. As for subset: CD45RA+ positively selected. These receptors were obtained from a man between 18 and 29 years old in good health.

The V gene is TRBV7-3, the J gene TRBJ2-3; 9 nucleotides agree with TRBD1. Germline trimming cut 5 bases from V and 3 bases from J; bases unmatched to any gene: 6. This CDR3 has 15 amino acids. The germline V gene encodes CDR1 SGHTA and CDR2 FQGTGA. The CDR3 nucleotides are TGTGCCAGCAGCCGACCGGGACAGGGAACAGATACGCAGTATTTT. It codes for CASSRPGQGTDTQYF.

As concerns this clone: At the DNA level, this CDR3 is encoded by other sequences in the same sample as well. The J gene is TRBJ1-6, the V gene TRBV5-1; D uncertain. Germline V gene data show CDR1 as SGHRS and CDR2 as YFSETQ. The CDR3 length is 16 residues. The V end lost 0 bases, the J end lost 0 bases, and 7 bases lay between the germline ends. The CDR3 DNA reads as TGCGCCAGCAGCTTGGCCGGAAGCTCCTATAATTCACCCCTCCACTTT. It is translated as CASSLAGSSYNSPLHF.